A single sample is the source of the 10 T cell receptor beta chains below, sequenced in a study of shared clonotypes between healthy human individuals. Using immunoSEQ multiplex PCR, the repertoire was profiled, and TCRdb retains in-frame clones only, with some absent. The sample yields about 2.4 million clones, 90% to 95% seen once. Sequencing was carried out using naive CD4+ T cells from PBMCs. Sample subset: CD45RA+ positively selected. Source of these receptors: a man between 18 and 29 years old in good health. Some clones in this sample may be carry-over from other donors' samples.

This clone was counted once. The J gene is TRBJ1-2, the V gene TRBV7-9; TRBD1 might be the D (6 bases). Germline V CDR1 and CDR2: SEHNR, FQNEAQ (reference sequence). With 5 bases removed from V and 4 bases from J, the gap between germline ends came to 20 bases. CDR3 length: 16 residues. DNA for the CDR3: TGTGCCAGCAGCCTCCACTGGGGGGGCATTAGCTATGGCTACACCTTC. It translates to CASSLHWGGISYGYTF. Together with reference TRBV7-9 and TRBJ1-2, the CDR3 gives the full variable domain: DTGVSQNPRHKITKRGQNVTFRCDPISEHNRLYWYRQTLGQGPEFLTYFQNEAQLEKSRLLSDRFSAERPKGSFSTLEIQRTEQGDSAMYLCASSLHWGGISYGYTFGSGTRLTVV.

The rearrangement joins TRBV19 to TRBJ2-5; 9 bases are shared with TRBD1. The V gene end was trimmed by 5 bases and the J gene end by 5 bases; junction bases not matched to a gene: 9. From germline, CDR1 is LNHDA and CDR2 SQIVND (reference sequence). CDR3 size: 15 residues. Here the CDR3 reads CASSSNRGRTETQYF. CDR3 nucleotide sequence: TGTGCCAGTAGTTCGAACAGGGGGCGGACGGAGACCCAGTACTTC. The entire variable domain, with the rest obtained from reference TRBV19 and TRBJ2-5, is as follows: DGGITQSPKYLFRKEGQNVTLSCEQNLNHDAMYWYRQDPGQGLRLIYYSQIVNDFQKGDIAEGYSVSREKKESFPLTVTSAQKNPTAFYLCASSSNRGRTETQYFGPGTRLLVL.

The gene calls are TRBV14 and TRBJ2-5; D is perhaps TRBD1 (5 bases). The CDR3 contains 13 residues. Trimming removed 6 bases from V and 5 bases from J, with 13 bases in between. The germline V gene encodes CDR1 SGHDN and CDR2 FVKESK. As DNA, the CDR3 is TGTGCCAGCAGTCAGGGCTCTGGGGAGACCCAGTACTTC. It encodes CASSQGSGETQYF.

The DNA of the CDR3 is TGTGCCAGCAGCTTAGGAGCTAGCGGGAACTACGAGCAGTACTTC. This codes for CASSLGASGNYEQYF. The rearrangement links TRBV11-2 to TRBJ2-7, with 9 positions matching TRBD2. The CDR3 is 15 residues long. Per germline, CDR1 SGHAT and CDR2 FQNNGV. The trim removed 1 base at V and 3 bases at J, leaving 4 bases unmatched.

CDR3 sequence (DNA): TGCGCCAGCAACCCAGGGTCGAGTACAGATACGCAGTATTTT. It encodes CASNPGSSTDTQYF. The rearrangement joins TRBV5-1 to TRBJ2-3; D may be TRBD1 (5 bases). Germline values: CDR1 SGHRS, CDR2 YFSETQ. V was shortened by 6 bases and J by 3 bases, with 14 bases between the two germline ends. There are 14 residues in the CDR3. Filled out from reference TRBV5-1 and TRBJ2-3, the complete variable domain reads KAGVTQTPRYLIKTRGQQVTLSCSPISGHRSVSWYQQTPGQGLQFLFEYFSETQRNKGNFPGRFSGRQFSNSRSEMNVSTLELGDSALYLCASNPGSSTDTQYFGPGTRLTVL.

The V call is TRBV28, the J call TRBJ2-3, with D uncertain. CDR1 is MDHEN and CDR2 is SYDVKM in the germline V gene. V was clipped by 2 bases and J by 5 bases, with 8 bases between them. The CDR3 has 13 residues. The CDR3 DNA reads as TGTGCCAGCAGTTTACCTACAAGAGATACGCAGTATTTT. Protein product: CASSLPTRDTQYF.

V and J are TRBV28 and TRBJ1-2; 8 nucleotides match TRBD1. The germline V gene encodes CDR1 MDHEN and CDR2 SYDVKM. This CDR3 is 15 amino acids long. V was clipped by 7 bases and J by 0 bases; unmatched bases: 7. The CDR3 protein is CASIDRGAANYGYTF. CDR3 DNA sequence: TGTGCCAGCATTGACAGGGGCGCAGCTAACTATGGCTACACCTTC.

The chain uses TRBV28 and TRBJ2-7, with unresolved D. The ends were cut back, 7 bases at V and 2 bases at J, with 15 bases in the middle. Germline CDR1 MDHEN, CDR2 SYDVKM. CDR3 length equals 14 residues. The CDR3 sequence is CASTQVRGPYEQYF. CDR3 bases: TGTGCCAGCACCCAAGTAAGAGGACCCTACGAGCAGTACTTC.

As regards this clone: Other DNA sequences in this specimen translate into the identical CDR3. The chain has TRBV28 and TRBJ1-2; tentative D call: TRBD1 (5 bases). CDR1 and CDR2 from the germline V gene are MDHEN and SYDVKM. CDR3 length equals 13 residues. V shed 5 bases and J shed 5 bases, with 12 bases lying between them. CDR3: CASSLRQPYGYTF. The CDR3 DNA reads as TGTGCCAGCAGTCTCCGACAGCCTTATGGCTACACCTTC.

This chain links TRBV30 with TRBJ2-3, with TRBD1 identical over 8 bases. Germline V gene sequence: CDR1 GTSNPN, CDR2 SVGIG (reference sequence). The CDR3 is 15 residues long. Trimming removed 5 bases from V and 3 bases from J; junction bases left unmatched: 10. CDR3 loop: CAWGSSGQVTDTQYF. CDR3 bases: TGTGCCTGGGGATCCTCGGGACAGGTAACAGATACGCAGTATTTT. Variable domain in full (rest from reference TRBV30 and TRBJ2-3): SQTIHQWPATLVQPVGSPLSLECTVEGTSNPNLYWYRQAAGRGLQLLFYSVGIGQISSEVPQNLSASRPQDRQFILSSKKLLLSDSGFYLCAWGSSGQVTDTQYFGPGTRLTVL.